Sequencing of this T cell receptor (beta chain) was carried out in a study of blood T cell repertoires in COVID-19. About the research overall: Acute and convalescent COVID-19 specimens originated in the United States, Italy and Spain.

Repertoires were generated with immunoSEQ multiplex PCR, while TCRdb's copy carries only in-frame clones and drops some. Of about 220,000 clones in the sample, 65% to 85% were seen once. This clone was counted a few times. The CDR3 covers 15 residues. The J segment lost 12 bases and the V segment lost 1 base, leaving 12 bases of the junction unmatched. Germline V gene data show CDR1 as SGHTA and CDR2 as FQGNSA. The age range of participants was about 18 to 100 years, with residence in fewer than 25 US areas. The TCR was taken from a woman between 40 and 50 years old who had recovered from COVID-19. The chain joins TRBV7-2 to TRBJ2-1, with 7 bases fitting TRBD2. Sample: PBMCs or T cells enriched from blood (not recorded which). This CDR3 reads CASSLVAGAGYGQFF. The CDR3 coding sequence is TGTGCCAGCAGCTTAGTGGCGGGAGCGGGATACGGGCAGTTCTTC.